What follows are 29 T cell receptor beta chains derived from one specimen sequenced in a study of blood T cell repertoires in COVID-19. The repertoire was sequenced with immunoSEQ multiplex PCR; TCRdb's copy has only in-frame clones and lacks some. The sample has 70,000 or so clones, roughly 70% seen once; the top ten hold 20% to 25%. Sequenced: peripheral blood. The receptors stem from a man aged 70-80 years with acute or convalescent COVID-19.

The chain is built from TRBV13 and TRBJ1-4; weak D call: TRBD1 (6 bases). The germline CDR1 and CDR2 sequences are PRHDT and FYEKMQ (reference sequence). The V end was cut by 0 bases, the J end by 8 bases, with 13 bases between. The CDR3 extends over 15 amino acids. The CDR3 sequence is CASSLGGTGNEKLFF. The CDR3 nucleotides are TGTGCCAGCAGCTTAGGCGGCACAGGGAACGAAAAACTGTTTTTT.

This chain links TRBV11-2 with TRBJ2-3; D is uncertain. Germline CDR1 SGHAT, CDR2 FQNNGV. CDR3 length: 11 amino acids. The V end lost 6 bases, the J end lost 4 bases, and 5 bases lay between the germline ends. The CDR3 sequence is CASSEADTQYF. CDR3 DNA: TGTGCCAGCAGTGAGGCAGATACGCAGTATTTT.

This sequence joins TRBV3-1 (or the pseudogene TRBV3-2) and TRBJ2-3; D gene unclear. V lost 2 bases to trimming and J lost 0 bases, with 12 bases between them. Germline CDR1 reads LGHDT; CDR2 reads YNNKEL (reference sequence). There are 16 residues in the CDR3. CDR3 region: CASSQWRGASTDTQYF. The CDR3 region has the DNA TGTGCCAGCAGCCAATGGCGCGGAGCTAGCACAGATACGCAGTATTTT.

V usage is TRBV4-2 and J usage is TRBJ2-1; TRBD2 aligns across 13 bases. After removal of 0 bases from V and 6 bases from J, the junction contained 5 bases not matched to a gene. The germline V gene encodes CDR1 LGHNA and CDR2 YNFKEQ. The CDR3 totals 17 residues. This CDR3 is CASSQDQTSGRFNEQFF. Written as DNA, the CDR3 is TGTGCCAGCAGCCAAGATCAGACTAGCGGGAGGTTCAATGAGCAGTTCTTC.

Comment on this clone: Sequence at one end of the junction differs from germline and may be a read error. The J gene is TRBJ1-4, the V gene TRBV7-2, with D tentatively TRBD1 (5 bases). Germline loops: CDR1 SGHTA, CDR2 FQGNSA. There are 15 residues in the CDR3. Here the CDR3 reads CASSLARGTNEKLFF. In DNA, the CDR3 is TGTGCCAGCAGCCTAGCGCGGGGGACTAATGAAAAACTGTTTTTT.

This chain joins TRBV11-3 and TRBJ1-3; D is perhaps TRBD1 (6 bases). The CDR3 has 16 residues. The germline gives CDR1 SGHNT, CDR2 YENEEA. Trimming pared 5 bases from V and 2 bases from J, leaving 16 bases between. The CDR3 spells CASSQGRGRTGNTIYF. CDR3 DNA: TGTGCCAGCAGCCAGGGGAGGGGGAGGACTGGAAACACCATATATTTT.

The chain uses TRBV28 and TRBJ1-3; D might be TRBD1 (6 bases). Per germline, CDR1 MDHEN and CDR2 SYDVKM. The CDR3 sequence is 16 residues long. Trimming left V 7 bases short and J 4 bases short, with 20 bases between. CDR3 in DNA: TGTGCCAGCACTTCAGGGGAACGGACGGGAGGAAACACCATATATTTT. Protein sequence: CASTSGERTGGNTIYF. Using reference TRBV28 and TRBJ1-3 for the parts outside the CDR3, the full variable domain is DVKVTQSSRYLVKRTGEKVFLECVQDMDHENMFWYRQDPGLGLRLIYFSYDVKMKEKGDIPEGYSVSREKKERFSLILESASTNQTSMYLCASTSGERTGGNTIYFGEGSWLTVV.

The chain combines TRBV21-1 with TRBJ2-7; no DNA check was done on the table's D call, TRBD2. TRBV21-1 is annotated as a pseudogene. CDR3 length: 16 residues. The CDR3 sequence: CASSKRTSGSNYEQYF. CDR3 DNA sequence: TGTGCCAGCAGCAAGAGGACTAGCGGGAGCAACTACGAGCAGTACTTC.

The chain uses TRBV12-5 and TRBJ2-1; 8 bases map to TRBD1. Germline CDR1 and CDR2: LGHNT and FRNRAP. V shed 3 bases, J shed 9 bases, and the junction held 13 bases outside the gene matches. The CDR3 runs 16 residues. The CDR3 sequence is CASGLGGQGKDGEQFF. Here the CDR3 DNA reads TGTGCTAGTGGTTTAGGAGGACAGGGTAAGGACGGTGAGCAGTTCTTC.

The chain has TRBV6-5 and TRBJ2-5; maybe TRBD2 (6 bases). This CDR3 is 15 amino acids long. Germline values: CDR1 MNHEY, CDR2 SVGAGI. Trimming pared 6 bases from V and 2 bases from J, leaving 16 bases between. CDR3 protein: CASRGGLALQETQYF. The CDR3 DNA reads TGTGCCAGCAGGGGAGGTCTAGCCCTGCAAGAGACCCAGTACTTC.

A single count supports this clone. This chain joins TRBV10-3 and TRBJ2-7; 10 bases map to TRBD1. Germline V lookup: CDR1 ENHRY, CDR2 SYGVKD. V lost 6 bases and J lost 0; bases outside the gene matches: 2. This CDR3 has 14 residues. In DNA form, the CDR3 reads TGTGCCATCAGCGGGGACAGGGGCTCCTACGAGCAGTACTTC. Translating gives CAISGDRGSYEQYF.

The chain is built from TRBV7-2 and TRBJ2-7, with D perhaps matching TRBD2 (6 bases). Trimming took 5 bases from V and 4 from J, leaving 18 bases between them. CDR3 length: 15 residues. Germline CDR1 SGHTA, CDR2 FQGNSA. The CDR3 here is CASSRGPPEGYEQYF. The CDR3 nucleotides are TGTGCCAGCAGCCGGGGACCCCCGGAGGGTTACGAGCAGTACTTC.

The chain joins TRBV27 to TRBJ2-1, with D possibly being TRBD2 (6 bases). CDR1 and CDR2 (germline): MNHEY, SMNVEV (reference sequence). The CDR3 has 16 residues. The V end was cut by 0 bases, the J end by 8 bases, with 17 bases between. CDR3 nucleotides: TGTGCCAGCAGTTTATCTGTGGGGGAGGCTTATCATGAGCAGTTCTTC. It encodes CASSLSVGEAYHEQFF.

The chain employs TRBV19 and TRBJ1-1; D perhaps matches TRBD1 (6 bases). CDR3 length: 13 amino acids. Germline V gene data show CDR1 as LNHDA and CDR2 as SQIVND (reference sequence). V dropped 4 bases and J dropped 1 base, with 7 bases sitting between them. CDR3 bases: TGTGCCAGTAGTACACAGGGGAACACTGAAGCTTTCTTT. This sequence encodes CASSTQGNTEAFF.

The gene calls are TRBV28 and TRBJ1-2; 10 bases line up with TRBD1. This CDR3 spans 14 amino acids. Per the germline V gene, CDR1 is MDHEN and CDR2 is SYDVKM. Losses at the gene ends were 3 bases for V and 5 bases for J; bases not matched to a gene: 3. For the CDR3, the DNA is TGTGCCAGCAGTTTCGGGACAGGGGATTATGGCTACACCTTC. Protein: CASSFGTGDYGYTF.

The V and J genes are TRBV3-1 (or the pseudogene TRBV3-2) and TRBJ1-1; D unresolved. The CDR3 is made up of 15 amino acids. The V gene lost 2 bases and the J gene lost 2 bases, with 12 bases spanning the gap. Per the germline V gene, CDR1 is LGHDT and CDR2 is YNNKEL (reference sequence). In nucleotides, the CDR3 is TGTGCCAGCAGCCAAAGAGGGTCGCTTAACACTGAAGCTTTCTTT. Residues: CASSQRGSLNTEAFF.

The chain recombines TRBV10-1 with TRBJ2-7; D uncertain. Germline lookup yields CDR1 WNHNN and CDR2 SYGVQD (reference sequence). V lost 7 bases to trimming and J lost 7 bases, with 14 bases between them. This CDR3 spans 12 amino acids. The CDR3 spells CASTGTYWEQYF. In DNA form, the CDR3 reads TGCGCCAGCACAGGAACCTACTGGGAGCAGTACTTC.

V is TRBV7-2 and J is TRBJ1-6, with 7 bases aligning to TRBD1. CDR1 SGHTA and CDR2 FQGNSA come from the germline V gene. There are 15 residues in the CDR3. V lost 5 bases to trimming and J lost 6 bases; unmatched junction nucleotides: 7. The CDR3 reads CASSPQGQINSPLHF. Written as DNA, the CDR3 is TGTGCCAGCAGCCCGCAGGGACAGATTAATTCACCCCTCCACTTT.

The chain combines TRBV28 with TRBJ1-1, with D possibly TRBD1 on 5 matching bases. Germline-derived CDR1 and CDR2 are MDHEN and SYDVKM. The ends were cut back, 7 bases at V and 1 base at J, with 10 bases in the middle. The CDR3 totals 13 residues. Written as DNA, the CDR3 is TGTGCCAGCATCCTGGGGGGGAACACTGAAGCTTTCTTT. It is translated as CASILGGNTEAFF.

The rearrangement links TRBV28 to TRBJ2-2; maybe TRBD2 (6 bases). V was cut by 7 bases and J by 6 bases, with 18 bases left in between. This CDR3 spans 15 amino acids. Per germline, CDR1 MDHEN and CDR2 SYDVKM. The CDR3 nucleotides are TGTGCCAGCACCCTAAACCCGGGAGTCTCCGGGGAGCTGTTTTTT. Translation: CASTLNPGVSGELFF.

The chain recombines TRBV3-1 (or the pseudogene TRBV3-2) with TRBJ1-5, with no clear D. V was cut by 1 base and J by 0 bases, with 7 bases left in between. The germline gives CDR1 LGHDT, CDR2 YNNKEL (reference sequence). There are 15 residues in the CDR3. The CDR3 spells CASSQAGYSNQPQHF. CDR3 nucleotide sequence: TGTGCCAGCAGCCAAGCGGGATATAGCAATCAGCCCCAGCATTTT.

This clone was recorded only once. This chain links TRBV10-3 with TRBJ1-2; a possible D gene is TRBD1 (6 bases). The CDR3 is 14 amino acids. The V gene's germline CDR1 is ENHRY and CDR2 SYGVKD. Trimming shortened V by 6 bases and J by 8 bases, and 19 bases separated the two germline ends. The CDR3 coding sequence is TGTGCCATCAGGCCCGGACAGAGCCAAATCGGCTACACCTTC. It is translated as CAIRPGQSQIGYTF.

The chain employs TRBV5-5 and TRBJ1-6, with 9 bases fitting TRBD1. From germline, CDR1 is SGHKS and CDR2 YYEKEE (reference sequence). V lost 3 bases, J lost 10 bases, and 8 bases stayed unmatched. This CDR3 is built from 15 residues. CDR3 sequence (DNA): TGTGCCAGCAGCTCTTACGGGACAGGGAAGTCACCCCTCCACTTT. Protein sequence: CASSSYGTGKSPLHF.

The rearrangement joins TRBV6-1 to TRBJ1-1; D is possibly TRBD1 (6 bases). The CDR3 length is 14 residues. The germline gives CDR1 MNHNS, CDR2 SASEGT. Trimming removed 11 bases from V and 4 bases from J, with 20 bases in between. CDR3 in amino acids: CAAYTGQGVTEAFF. CDR3 coding DNA: TGTGCCGCTTATACAGGGCAGGGAGTCACTGAAGCTTTCTTT.

The rearrangement joins TRBV7-8 to TRBJ2-2; 7 bases are a match to TRBD2. Germline loops: CDR1 SGHVS, CDR2 FQNEAQ. The CDR3 is 15 amino acids. V gave up 6 bases and J gave up 3 bases; unmatched junction bases: 7. The CDR3 DNA follows: TGTGCCAGCAGGAGGCTAGCGGACTACACCGGGGAGCTGTTTTTT. Its protein product is CASRRLADYTGELFF.

This chain links TRBV15 with TRBJ2-2; D might be TRBD1 (5 bases). Trimming stripped 3 bases from V and 1 base from J, with 9 bases between. This CDR3 has 15 amino acids. Germline-derived CDR1 and CDR2 are LNHNV and YYDKDF (reference sequence). The CDR3 region is CATSRFTGNTGELFF. CDR3 coding DNA: TGTGCCACCAGCAGGTTTACAGGGAACACCGGGGAGCTGTTTTTT.

The chain employs TRBV28 and TRBJ2-7; D might be TRBD2 (6 bases). V was pared by 5 bases and J by 2 bases, with 16 bases between. There are 15 residues in the CDR3. Germline CDR1 reads MDHEN; CDR2 reads SYDVKM. CDR3 DNA sequence: TGTGCCAGCAGTCCCTCGGAGGGCAGAGCCTACGAGCAGTACTTC. This sequence encodes CASSPSEGRAYEQYF.

The chain carries TRBV9 and TRBJ2-7; D is perhaps TRBD1 (6 bases). The V end lost 0 bases, the J end lost 4 bases, and 14 bases lay between the germline ends. Germline V lookup: CDR1 SGDLS, CDR2 YYNGEE. CDR3 size: 15 residues. The CDR3 nucleotides are TGTGCCAGCAGCGTAGCCCTCGGACAGTCTTACGAGCAGTACTTC. Protein product: CASSVALGQSYEQYF.

This clone turned up a few times. The gene calls are TRBV10-3 and TRBJ1-2; 9 bases agree with TRBD1. V trimming: 8 bases; J trimming: 7 bases; junction bases outside the gene matches: 5. Germline V gives CDR1 ENHRY, CDR2 SYGVKD. The length of the CDR3 is 12 residues. The CDR3: CAIAQGAGGYTF. CDR3 sequence (DNA): TGTGCCATCGCACAGGGGGCCGGTGGCTACACCTTC.